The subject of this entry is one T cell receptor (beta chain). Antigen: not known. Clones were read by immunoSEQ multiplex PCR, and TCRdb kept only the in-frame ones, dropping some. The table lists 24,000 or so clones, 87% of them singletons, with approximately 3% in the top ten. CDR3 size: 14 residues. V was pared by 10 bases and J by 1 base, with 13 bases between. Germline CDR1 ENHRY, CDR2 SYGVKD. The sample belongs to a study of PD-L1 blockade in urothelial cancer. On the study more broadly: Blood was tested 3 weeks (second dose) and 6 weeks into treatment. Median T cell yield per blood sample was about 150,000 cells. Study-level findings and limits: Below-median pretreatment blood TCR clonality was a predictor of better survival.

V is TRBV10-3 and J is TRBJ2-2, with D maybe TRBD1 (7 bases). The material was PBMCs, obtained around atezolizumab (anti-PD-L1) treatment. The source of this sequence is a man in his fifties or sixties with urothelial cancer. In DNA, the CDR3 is TGTGCCACCGCCCAGGGGGGGAACACCGGGGAGCTGTTTTTT. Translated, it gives CATAQGGNTGELFF.